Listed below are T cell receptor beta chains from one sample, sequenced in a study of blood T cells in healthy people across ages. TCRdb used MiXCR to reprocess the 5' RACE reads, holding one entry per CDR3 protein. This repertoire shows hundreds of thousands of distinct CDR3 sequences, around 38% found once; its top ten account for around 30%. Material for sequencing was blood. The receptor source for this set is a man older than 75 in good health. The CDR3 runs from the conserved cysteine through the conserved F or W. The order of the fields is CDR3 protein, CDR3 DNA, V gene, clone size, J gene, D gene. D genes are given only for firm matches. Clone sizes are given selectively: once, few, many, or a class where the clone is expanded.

CDR3aa: CASTLTGLNEQYF
CDR3nt: TGTGCCAGCACCCTCACAGGGCTCAATGAGCAGTACTTC
v_gene: TRBV7-9
abundance: once
j_gene: TRBJ2-7
d_gene: .

CDR3aa: CASSQGPAASGEPDTQYF
CDR3nt: TGCGCCAGCAGCCAAGGCCCCGCTGCTAGCGGGGAACCAGATACGCAGTATTTT
v_gene: TRBV4-3
abundance: .
j_gene: TRBJ2-3
d_gene: TRBD2

CDR3aa: CASSHVQGGLETQYF
CDR3nt: TGCGCCAGCAGCCACGTACAGGGGGGGTTGGAGACCCAGTACTTC
v_gene: TRBV4-3
abundance: .
j_gene: TRBJ2-5
d_gene: .

CDR3aa: CASSYRGLAGWGTDTQYF
CDR3nt: TGTGCCAGCAGTTATCGGGGACTAGCGGGATGGGGCACAGATACGCAGTATTTT
v_gene: TRBV6-2/TRBV6-3
abundance: .
j_gene: TRBJ2-3
d_gene: TRBD2

CDR3aa: CATAPGGANEQFF
CDR3nt: TGTGCCACTGCCCCCGGGGGGGCCAATGAGCAGTTCTTC
v_gene: TRBV6-2/TRBV6-3
abundance: .
j_gene: TRBJ2-1
d_gene: TRBD2

CDR3aa: CASSLVQGDRYGYTF
CDR3nt: TGTGCCAGCAGCTTAGTACAGGGGGATCGGTATGGCTACACCTTC
v_gene: TRBV7-2
abundance: .
j_gene: TRBJ1-2
d_gene: TRBD1

CDR3aa: CASSGQRNLNTGELFF
CDR3nt: TGCGCCAGCAGCGGCCAGAGGAACTTAAACACCGGGGAGCTGTTTTTT
v_gene: TRBV5-1
abundance: .
j_gene: TRBJ2-2
d_gene: .

CDR3aa: CSVVKGRDEQYF
CDR3nt: TGCAGCGTTGTGAAGGGGAGGGATGAGCAGTACTTC
v_gene: TRBV29-1
abundance: .
j_gene: TRBJ2-5
d_gene: TRBD2

CDR3aa: CASSLDLRTAQETQYF
CDR3nt: TGTGCCAGCAGCTTGGACCTACGGACAGCCCAAGAGACCCAGTACTTC
v_gene: TRBV5-5
abundance: few
j_gene: TRBJ2-5
d_gene: .

CDR3aa: CASSHTRAGDLATDTQYF
CDR3nt: TGCGCCAGCAGCCACACTCGTGCGGGGGATTTGGCCACAGATACGCAGTATTTT
v_gene: TRBV4-1
abundance: .
j_gene: TRBJ2-3
d_gene: TRBD2

CDR3aa: CSAKTGGAPLSNQPQHF
CDR3nt: TGCAGTGCGAAAACAGGGGGCGCCCCCTTAAGCAATCAGCCCCAGCATTTT
v_gene: TRBV20-1
abundance: .
j_gene: TRBJ1-5
d_gene: TRBD1

CDR3aa: CSASQASGSGETQYF
CDR3nt: TGCAGTGCTAGTCAGGCTAGCGGGAGCGGGGAGACCCAGTACTTC
v_gene: TRBV20-1
abundance: .
j_gene: TRBJ2-5
d_gene: TRBD2

CDR3aa: CASSPYRTLSSYEQYF
CDR3nt: TGTGCCAGCAGCCCTTACAGGACACTTAGCTCCTACGAGCAGTACTTC
v_gene: TRBV3-1
abundance: .
j_gene: TRBJ2-7
d_gene: .

CDR3aa: CSARDRRGDMGLYETQYF
CDR3nt: TGCAGTGCTAGAGATAGGAGGGGGGACATGGGTTTATACGAGACCCAGTACTTC
v_gene: TRBV20-1
abundance: .
j_gene: TRBJ2-5
d_gene: .

CDR3aa: CASSLGTGDSRSYEQYF
CDR3nt: TGCGCCAGCAGCTTGGGGACGGGGGATTCCCGCTCCTACGAGCAGTACTTC
v_gene: TRBV5-1
abundance: .
j_gene: TRBJ2-7
d_gene: .

CDR3aa: CASSDGPANTGELFF
CDR3nt: TGTGCCAGCAGTGATGGTCCCGCGAACACCGGGGAGCTGTTTTTT
v_gene: TRBV2
abundance: few
j_gene: TRBJ2-2
d_gene: .

CDR3aa: CASSGVGGDVGRWPQFF
CDR3nt: TGTGCCAGCAGCGGAGTAGGGGGAGATGTAGGACGATGGCCGCAGTTCTTC
v_gene: TRBV9
abundance: few
j_gene: TRBJ2-1
d_gene: .

CDR3aa: CASSFRGRPYEQYF
CDR3nt: TGTGCCAGCAGCTTCAGGGGACGGCCTTACGAGCAGTACTTC
v_gene: TRBV7-2
abundance: .
j_gene: TRBJ2-7
d_gene: .

CDR3aa: CATSVWGNEQFF
CDR3nt: TGTGCCACCAGTGTCTGGGGAAATGAGCAGTTCTTC
v_gene: TRBV24-1
abundance: few
j_gene: TRBJ2-1
d_gene: .

CDR3aa: CSARKGQGNIQYF
CDR3nt: TGCAGTGCTAGAAAGGGACAGGGAAACATTCAGTACTTC
v_gene: TRBV20-1
abundance: many
j_gene: TRBJ2-4
d_gene: TRBD1

CDR3aa: CASSRISGGSTDTQYF
CDR3nt: TGTGCCAGCAGCCGTATTAGCGGGGGGAGCACAGATACGCAGTATTTT
v_gene: TRBV5-5
abundance: .
j_gene: TRBJ2-3
d_gene: TRBD2

CDR3aa: CASSEHRSLEKLFF
CDR3nt: TGTGCCAGCAGTGAACATCGCTCACTGGAAAAACTGTTTTTT
v_gene: TRBV25-1
abundance: .
j_gene: TRBJ1-4
d_gene: .

CDR3aa: CASSESNRGADTQYF
CDR3nt: TGCGCCAGCAGTGAGTCGAACAGGGGGGCAGATACGCAGTATTTT
v_gene: TRBV10-1
abundance: few
j_gene: TRBJ2-3
d_gene: TRBD1

CDR3aa: CSVEEPQGRLYEQYF
CDR3nt: TGCAGCGTTGAAGAGCCACAGGGCCGGCTGTACGAGCAGTACTTC
v_gene: TRBV29-1
abundance: .
j_gene: TRBJ2-7
d_gene: .

CDR3aa: CASSRISVGYNEQFF
CDR3nt: TGTGCCAGCAGCCGGATCTCAGTGGGCTACAATGAGCAGTTCTTC
v_gene: TRBV21-1
abundance: .
j_gene: TRBJ2-1
d_gene: .

CDR3aa: CASSYRGGTGLPLNEQFF
CDR3nt: TGTGCCAGCAGTTACCGTGGAGGAACGGGACTACCTTTGAATGAGCAGTTCTTC
v_gene: TRBV6-2/TRBV6-3
abundance: few
j_gene: TRBJ2-1
d_gene: TRBD2

CDR3aa: CASSPGPGSPTYEQYF
CDR3nt: TGTGCCAGCAGTCCAGGTCCGGGAAGCCCGACCTACGAGCAGTACTTC
v_gene: TRBV6-2/TRBV6-3
abundance: many
j_gene: TRBJ2-7
d_gene: .

CDR3aa: CASSLASVGTDTQYF
CDR3nt: TGCGCCAGCAGCTTGGCCTCAGTAGGGACAGATACGCAGTATTTT
v_gene: TRBV5-1
abundance: few
j_gene: TRBJ2-3
d_gene: .

CDR3aa: CASSQDKGQVNSPLHF
CDR3nt: TGTGCCAGCAGCCAAGATAAGGGACAGGTCAATTCACCCCTCCACTTT
v_gene: TRBV4-2
abundance: many
j_gene: TRBJ1-6
d_gene: TRBD1

CDR3aa: CASSPWDSRHNYGYTF
CDR3nt: TGCGCCAGCAGCCCATGGGACTCACGACATAACTATGGCTACACCTTC
v_gene: TRBV4-3
abundance: .
j_gene: TRBJ1-2
d_gene: .

CDR3aa: CASSRDRVDEQYF
CDR3nt: TGTGCCAGCAGTAGGGACAGGGTCGACGAGCAGTACTTC
v_gene: TRBV28
abundance: many
j_gene: TRBJ2-7
d_gene: TRBD1

CDR3aa: CSARVQGGAYEQYF
CDR3nt: TGCAGTGCTAGAGTTCAAGGGGGGGCCTACGAGCAGTACTTC
v_gene: TRBV20-1
abundance: .
j_gene: TRBJ2-7
d_gene: .

CDR3aa: CASQTGANTEAFF
CDR3nt: TGCGCCAGCCAAACAGGGGCGAACACTGAAGCTTTCTTT
v_gene: TRBV5-1
abundance: .
j_gene: TRBJ1-1
d_gene: TRBD1

CDR3aa: CSVGLVSRGFQETQYF
CDR3nt: TGCAGCGTTGGGCTAGTTTCACGGGGGTTCCAAGAGACCCAGTACTTC
v_gene: TRBV29-1
abundance: .
j_gene: TRBJ2-5
d_gene: .

CDR3aa: CASSVQNTGELFF
CDR3nt: TGTGCCAGCAGTGTCCAAAACACCGGGGAGCTGTTTTTT
v_gene: TRBV2
abundance: many
j_gene: TRBJ2-2
d_gene: .

CDR3aa: CASSQDSLGGLAKNIQYF
CDR3nt: TGTGCCAGCAGCCAAGATAGCCTTGGGGGGCTCGCCAAAAACATTCAGTACTTC
v_gene: TRBV4-2
abundance: .
j_gene: TRBJ2-4
d_gene: .

CDR3aa: CASSSSGGPNIQYF
CDR3nt: TGCGCCAGCAGCTCCTCGGGGGGACCAAACATTCAGTACTTC
v_gene: TRBV5-1
abundance: many
j_gene: TRBJ2-4
d_gene: TRBD2

CDR3aa: CASSLNNRGEQYF
CDR3nt: TGTGCCAGCAGCCTAAACAACCGGGGGGAGCAGTACTTC
v_gene: TRBV7-2
abundance: few
j_gene: TRBJ2-5
d_gene: TRBD2

CDR3aa: CASGSGRPDTQYF
CDR3nt: TGTGCTAGTGGCTCGGGTCGGCCAGATACGCAGTATTTT
v_gene: TRBV12-5
abundance: few
j_gene: TRBJ2-3
d_gene: .

CDR3aa: CASSQDMGTYGYTF
CDR3nt: TGCGCCAGCAGCCAAGATATGGGAACCTATGGCTACACCTTC
v_gene: TRBV4-3
abundance: .
j_gene: TRBJ1-2
d_gene: .

CDR3aa: CASSFPLGRADTQYF
CDR3nt: TGCGCCAGCAGCTTCCCCCTAGGGCGTGCAGATACGCAGTATTTT
v_gene: TRBV5-1
abundance: .
j_gene: TRBJ2-3
d_gene: .

CDR3aa: CASSLQGGGSLTNYGYTF
CDR3nt: TGCGCCAGCAGCTTGCAGGGTGGAGGCTCTCTTACTAACTATGGCTACACCTTC
v_gene: TRBV5-1
abundance: .
j_gene: TRBJ1-2
d_gene: .

CDR3aa: CASSPGGISGSLYEQFF
CDR3nt: TGTGCCAGCAGCCCAGGCGGGATTAGCGGGAGTTTATATGAGCAGTTCTTC
v_gene: TRBV7-9
abundance: once
j_gene: TRBJ2-1
d_gene: TRBD2

CDR3aa: CASSGRVAGGYNEQYF
CDR3nt: TGTGCCAGTAGTGGTCGAGTAGCGGGAGGGTACAATGAGCAGTACTTC
v_gene: TRBV19
abundance: .
j_gene: TRBJ2-5
d_gene: TRBD2

CDR3aa: CSADGTDTQYF
CDR3nt: TGCAGTGCAGACGGAACAGATACGCAGTATTTT
v_gene: TRBV20-1
abundance: many
j_gene: TRBJ2-3
d_gene: .

CDR3aa: CATSVSTGADTQYF
CDR3nt: TGTGCCACCAGCGTTTCGACAGGGGCAGATACGCAGTATTTT
v_gene: TRBV15
abundance: .
j_gene: TRBJ2-3
d_gene: TRBD1

CDR3aa: CASSLTRTTYNEQFF
CDR3nt: TGTGCCAGCAGCTTAACCAGGACCACCTACAATGAGCAGTTCTTC
v_gene: TRBV7-3
abundance: many
j_gene: TRBJ2-1
d_gene: .

CDR3aa: CASGTGLNEQYF
CDR3nt: TGTGCCAGCGGGACTGGCCTCAACGAGCAGTACTTC
v_gene: TRBV2
abundance: .
j_gene: TRBJ2-7
d_gene: .

CDR3aa: CASSRIGRGGNTEAFF
CDR3nt: TGTGCCAGCAGCCGGATCGGGAGAGGGGGGAACACTGAAGCTTTCTTT
v_gene: TRBV6-2/TRBV6-3
abundance: .
j_gene: TRBJ1-1
d_gene: .

CDR3aa: CSASEDRDDEQFF
CDR3nt: TGCAGTGCTAGTGAGGACAGGGACGATGAGCAGTTCTTC
v_gene: TRBV20-1
abundance: few
j_gene: TRBJ2-1
d_gene: TRBD1

CDR3aa: CASILPGVPPHEQYF
CDR3nt: TGTGCCAGCATTCTGCCGGGAGTTCCCCCGCACGAGCAGTACTTC
v_gene: TRBV6-2/TRBV6-3
abundance: .
j_gene: TRBJ2-7
d_gene: .

CDR3aa: CASSETSGRTYEQYF
CDR3nt: TGTGCCAGCAGTGAGACTAGCGGGAGGACCTACGAGCAGTACTTC
v_gene: TRBV6-1
abundance: .
j_gene: TRBJ2-7
d_gene: TRBD2

CDR3aa: CAWRVGQRSAFF
CDR3nt: TGTGCCTGGAGGGTAGGACAAAGGTCGGCTTTCTTT
v_gene: TRBV30
abundance: .
j_gene: TRBJ1-1
d_gene: .

CDR3aa: CSAGKGDEAFF
CDR3nt: TGCAGTGCCGGTAAGGGGGATGAAGCTTTCTTT
v_gene: TRBV20-1
abundance: .
j_gene: TRBJ1-1
d_gene: .

CDR3aa: CSARGGANQPQHF
CDR3nt: TGCAGTGCTAGGGGGGGGGCTAATCAGCCCCAGCATTTT
v_gene: TRBV20-1
abundance: many
j_gene: TRBJ1-5
d_gene: .